The clone carrying this T cell receptor (beta chain) showed up just once. Its antigen is unknown. These data originate in a study of cytomegalovirus exposure and HLA in healthy donors. PCR employed 60 Vbeta and 13 Jbeta primers. Some clones are missing from TCRdb's copy, which holds only in-frame ones; the method was immunoSEQ multiplex PCR. Found here are 150,000 to 170,000 clones, around 84% of them singletons; the top ten hold about 5.6%. CDR1 SGHRS and CDR2 YFSETQ come from the germline V gene. This CDR3 contains 17 residues. Unmatched junction bases numbered 8, after V lost 0 bases and J lost 1 base. Study-level results: A later analysis linked a missense variant in DCLRE1C to the trimming of TCR beta V and J genes. Further analysis, carried out later, found HLA-associated TCR beta chains more clonally expanded than equally common other chains. Follow-up analysis found HLA locus-dependent TCR association rates, highest for DRB1 and lowest for HLA-C. About 87% or about 30% of the time was how often most TCR beta V segments were productive, according to an earlier analysis.

The rearrangement uses TRBV5-1 and TRBJ2-5; 8 bases line up with TRBD2. This TCR was recovered from a woman between 35 and 50 years old in good health and CMV-seropositive. Sample: PBMCs. The CDR3 DNA reads TGCGCCAGCAGCTTGGCCCCCGGTGCGGGAGGCCAAGAGACCCAGTACTTC. Translation gives CASSLAPGAGGQETQYF.